This is a list of T cell receptor beta chains from one sample in a study of T cell responses to AZD1222 COVID-19 vaccine. Sequencing was performed with immunoSEQ multiplex PCR; in TCRdb, only in-frame clones are kept and a portion is missing. Of 95,000 to 110,000 clones in the sample, about 90% were seen once. Sequencing was performed on peripheral blood, taken on day 0 of AZD1222 vaccination. Receptor source: an adult in good health. Both conserved end residues are part of each CDR3. Each record gives: CDR3 length, J gene, D gene, V gene, CDR3 protein. A D gene is named only where the DNA matches it firmly.

len: 14
j_gene: TRBJ2-7
d_gene: TRBD1
v_gene: TRBV7-2
CDR3aa: CASSLARGPYEQYF

len: 15
j_gene: TRBJ1-1
d_gene: .
v_gene: TRBV5-1
CDR3aa: CASSPQGQEGTEAFF

len: 15
j_gene: TRBJ2-7
d_gene: .
v_gene: TRBV5-1
CDR3aa: CASSLVAGGSYEQYF

len: 15
j_gene: TRBJ1-3
d_gene: .
v_gene: TRBV6-5
CDR3aa: CASRTDLNAFNTIYF

len: 14
j_gene: TRBJ1-3
d_gene: .
v_gene: TRBV7-2
CDR3aa: CASSLGGAGNTIYF

len: 16
j_gene: TRBJ2-5
d_gene: .
v_gene: TRBV6-2/TRBV6-3
CDR3aa: CASSYRTGRLGETQYF

len: 16
j_gene: TRBJ2-1
d_gene: TRBD1
v_gene: TRBV5-6
CDR3aa: CASSSRGTGGYNEQFF

len: 11
j_gene: TRBJ1-1
d_gene: .
v_gene: TRBV30
CDR3aa: CAWRDSAEAFF

len: 14
j_gene: TRBJ2-7
d_gene: TRBD2
v_gene: TRBV5-5
CDR3aa: CASSFGTIAREQYF

len: 14
j_gene: TRBJ2-2
d_gene: TRBD1
v_gene: TRBV2
CDR3aa: CASSTGGRTGELFF

len: 16
j_gene: TRBJ2-2
d_gene: TRBD2
v_gene: TRBV3-1/TRBV3-2
CDR3aa: CASSQGVAGGRGELFF

len: 14
j_gene: TRBJ1-5
d_gene: TRBD1
v_gene: TRBV19
CDR3aa: CASSTGQDNQPQHF

len: 16
j_gene: TRBJ2-7
d_gene: .
v_gene: TRBV9
CDR3aa: CASSVSFGQGPYEQYF

len: 14
j_gene: TRBJ1-1
d_gene: TRBD1
v_gene: TRBV3-1/TRBV3-2
CDR3aa: CASSPLRGSGEAFF

len: 14
j_gene: TRBJ2-2
d_gene: TRBD1
v_gene: TRBV12-5
CDR3aa: CASGQGANTGELFF

len: 14
j_gene: TRBJ1-1
d_gene: TRBD1
v_gene: TRBV6-5
CDR3aa: CASRRGTGNTEAFF

len: 11
j_gene: TRBJ2-5
d_gene: .
v_gene: TRBV6-2/TRBV6-3
CDR3aa: CASSYEETQYF

len: 15
j_gene: TRBJ2-6
d_gene: .
v_gene: TRBV5-4
CDR3aa: CASSRRGAGANVLTF

len: 15
j_gene: TRBJ2-7
d_gene: TRBD1
v_gene: TRBV7-6
CDR3aa: CASSFGQGASYEQYF

len: 11
j_gene: TRBJ1-4
d_gene: .
v_gene: TRBV6-6
CDR3aa: CASTSLEKLFF

len: 16
j_gene: TRBJ2-1
d_gene: TRBD2
v_gene: TRBV27
CDR3aa: CASSPLAGGPLAEQFF

len: 16
j_gene: TRBJ1-4
d_gene: .
v_gene: TRBV7-2
CDR3aa: CASSLDRLATNEKLFF

len: 13
j_gene: TRBJ1-2
d_gene: .
v_gene: TRBV29-1
CDR3aa: CSVESDSNYGYTF

len: 16
j_gene: TRBJ2-7
d_gene: .
v_gene: TRBV7-2
CDR3aa: CASSLAHWDRAGEQYF

len: 16
j_gene: TRBJ1-5
d_gene: .
v_gene: TRBV6-2/TRBV6-3
CDR3aa: CASSRRRISSNQPQHF

len: 18
j_gene: TRBJ2-3
d_gene: .
v_gene: TRBV9
CDR3aa: CASSAPTVGTTSTDTQYF

len: 18
j_gene: TRBJ2-2
d_gene: .
v_gene: TRBV4-3
CDR3aa: CASSQEPQGRVTAGELFF

len: 14
j_gene: TRBJ1-2
d_gene: TRBD1
v_gene: TRBV5-1
CDR3aa: CASSAGTAESGYTF

len: 13
j_gene: TRBJ1-2
d_gene: TRBD1
v_gene: TRBV15
CDR3aa: CATSSGTGDGYTF

len: 15
j_gene: TRBJ2-7
d_gene: TRBD1
v_gene: TRBV7-9
CDR3aa: CASSVQGISSYEQYF

len: 13
j_gene: TRBJ1-6
d_gene: .
v_gene: TRBV9
CDR3aa: CASSATVGSPLHF

len: 15
j_gene: TRBJ1-2
d_gene: TRBD1
v_gene: TRBV18
CDR3aa: CASSNTGGGTNGYTF

len: 12
j_gene: TRBJ2-3
d_gene: .
v_gene: TRBV7-9
CDR3aa: CASSPGADTQYF